Each of the 20 T cell receptor beta chains below was sequenced from the same sample in a study of vaccination and CD4 T cells after COVID-19. Researchers used the Oncomine TCR Beta short-read assay to sequence DNA from cultured CD4+ T cells. TCRdb called the PCR reads again in MiXCR, with one record for every CDR3 protein. The profile shows some 10,000 distinct CDR3 sequences, 60% of them singletons. Their target antigens are unknown. Stated treatment: roughly 11-day PBMC culture with coronavirus spike peptide pools or control peptides (ViraFEST assay). The specimen was cultured CD4+ T cells from blood, collected after SARS-CoV-2 vaccination. The receptors stem from a human donor with COVID-19.

This clonotype was recorded only once. The V gene is TRBV2, the J gene TRBJ1-6, with a possible D match to TRBD1 (6 bases). The CDR3 is 14 amino acids. V shed 9 bases and J shed 6 bases, with 15 bases lying between them. Per germline, CDR1 SNHLY and CDR2 FYNNEI. CDR3 DNA: TGTGCCAGTGAATCACAGGGTGGTAATTCACCCCTCCACTTT. It yields the protein CASESQGGNSPLHF.

This sequence joins TRBV5-8 and TRBJ2-5; the D gene is possibly TRBD2 (6 bases). CDR3 length: 17 residues. V was pared by 2 bases and J by 0 bases, with 17 bases between. Germline V lookup: CDR1 SGHTS, CDR2 YDEGEE. CDR3 sequence reads: CASSLTRSGTDQETQYF. CDR3 coding DNA: TGTGCCAGCAGCTTAACCCGCTCCGGGACTGACCAAGAGACCCAGTACTTC. Supplemented by reference TRBV5-8 and TRBJ2-5, the full variable domain reads EAGVTQSPTHLIKTRGQQATLRCSPISGHTSVYWYQQALGLGLQFLLWYDEGEERNRGNFPPRFSGRQFPNYSSELNVNALELEDSALYLCASSLTRSGTDQETQYFGPGTRLLVL.

The sample holds a few counts of this clonotype. V and J are TRBV5-4 and TRBJ2-5; 7 nucleotides agree with TRBD1. The CDR3 is made up of 17 amino acids. V trimming: 3 bases; J trimming: 0 bases; junction bases outside the gene matches: 11. Per germline, CDR1 SGHNT and CDR2 YYREEE (reference sequence). The CDR3 protein is CASSSDRSFQDQETQYF. The CDR3 coding sequence is TGTGCCAGCAGCTCGGACAGGTCGTTTCAGGACCAAGAGACCCAGTACTTC.

The chain recombines TRBV20-1 with TRBJ1-5; D uncertain. Germline V CDR1 and CDR2: DFQATT, SNEGSKA (reference sequence). The CDR3 has 15 residues. Trimming took off 0 bases at V and 0 bases at J, with 9 bases between the two ends. In DNA form, the CDR3 reads TGCAGTGCTAGAGATTCGCAGACTAGCAATCAGCCCCAGCATTTT. Translation gives CSARDSQTSNQPQHF.

This clonotype was observed a few times. The chain links TRBV20-1 to TRBJ2-4; 7 nucleotides align to TRBD1. Germline CDR1 reads DFQATT; CDR2 reads SNEGSKA (reference sequence). CDR3 length equals 12 residues. The V gene end was trimmed by 6 bases and the J gene end by 9 bases; junction bases not matched to a gene: 8. As DNA, the CDR3 is TGCAGTGCCCCAGGACAGGTGACCATTCAGTACTTC. Its protein is CSAPGQVTIQYF.

The CDR3 is CASSPGTGGRIEYGYTF. The CDR3, as DNA: TGTGCCAGCAGTCCCGGGACAGGGGGCCGAATAGAGTATGGCTACACCTTC. V and J are TRBV28 and TRBJ1-2, with 12 nucleotides matching TRBD1. Germline loops: CDR1 MDHEN, CDR2 SYDVKM. The CDR3 loop spans 17 amino acids. The V gene end was trimmed by 5 bases and the J gene end by 5 bases; junction bases not matched to a gene: 12.

The rearrangement links TRBV5-8 to TRBJ2-5, with D uncertain. Trimming removed 4 bases from V and 7 bases from J, with 11 bases in between. The CDR3 consists of 12 residues. Per the germline V gene, CDR1 is SGHTS and CDR2 is YDEGEE. The CDR3 bases are TGTGCCAGCAGCGTCGCGATAGGGACCCAGTACTTC. As protein: CASSVAIGTQYF.

This sequence joins TRBV20-1 and TRBJ1-6; unclear D gene. V lost 3 bases to trimming and J lost 6 bases, with 18 bases between them. The CDR3 is 16 amino acids. Per germline, CDR1 DFQATT and CDR2 SNEGSKA (reference sequence). CDR3 DNA sequence: TGCAGTGCTAGGTCGGGAGTCAGTACCTCTAATTCACCCCTCCACTTT. This sequence encodes CSARSGVSTSNSPLHF.

The genes are TRBV5-6 and TRBJ2-1; TRBD2 matches 12 bases. This CDR3 spans 16 amino acids. Germline assignment: CDR1 SGHDT and CDR2 YYEEEE. The trim removed 4 bases at V and 6 bases at J, leaving 8 bases unmatched. CDR3 loop: CASSTRRLAGVNEQFF. The CDR3 DNA sequence: TGTGCCAGCAGCACCCGAAGACTAGCGGGGGTCAATGAGCAGTTCTTC.

The chain combines TRBV7-9 with TRBJ1-2, with D tentatively TRBD1 (6 bases). Germline values: CDR1 SEHNR, CDR2 FQNEAQ (reference sequence). Trimming pared 1 base from V and 4 bases from J, leaving 10 bases between. The CDR3 length is 14 residues. The CDR3 nucleotides read TGTGCCAGCAGCTTAGAACAGGGATTCTATGGCTACACCTTC. It encodes CASSLEQGFYGYTF.

The rearrangement joins TRBV7-2 to TRBJ2-7, with a weak D call TRBD2 (5 bases). Trimming removed 0 bases from V and 2 bases from J, with 8 bases in between. Germline assignment: CDR1 SGHTA and CDR2 FQGNSA. CDR3 length: 14 amino acids. CDR3 amino acids: CASSLATTPYEQYF. DNA of the CDR3: TGTGCCAGCAGCTTAGCGACTACTCCCTACGAGCAGTACTTC.

This sequence joins TRBV2 and TRBJ1-5; D possibly corresponds to TRBD1 (5 bases). Germline lookup yields CDR1 SNHLY and CDR2 FYNNEI. The CDR3 extends over 16 amino acids. V was shortened by 2 bases and J by 4 bases, with 15 bases between the two germline ends. CDR3 in DNA: TGTGCCAGCAGTGAATTGGCCAGGGAGTTGAATCAGCCCCAGCATTTT. This codes for CASSELARELNQPQHF.

The rearrangement uses TRBV20-1 and TRBJ2-1; 9 bases agree with TRBD1. The length of the CDR3 is 14 residues. CDR1 is DFQATT and CDR2 is SNEGSKA in the germline V gene (reference sequence). Trimming removed 6 bases from V and 8 bases from J; junction bases left unmatched: 11. Written as DNA, the CDR3 is TGCAGTGCCTCCGGGACAGGGTACGTCCATGAGCAGTTCTTC. It codes for CSASGTGYVHEQFF.

CDR3 in amino acids: CATSPTGQIKTDTQYF. The CDR3 DNA sequence: TGTGCCACCTCGCCGACAGGGCAGATTAAGACAGATACGCAGTATTTT. The chain couples TRBV15 to TRBJ2-3; the match to TRBD1 covers 7 bases. Trimming cost V 8 bases and J 3 bases; bases outside gene matches: 14. In germline, CDR1 is LNHNV, CDR2 YYDKDF (reference sequence). The CDR3 is made up of 16 amino acids.

The chain combines TRBV19 with TRBJ2-7; 9 bases agree with TRBD1. The J segment lost 5 bases and the V segment lost 6 bases, leaving 8 bases of the junction unmatched. The CDR3 is 14 amino acids. Germline V gene data show CDR1 as LNHDA and CDR2 as SQIVND (reference sequence). In DNA, the CDR3 is TGTGCCAGTAGGAAGGGACAGGGCGGCCACGAGCAGTACTTC. This translates into CASRKGQGGHEQYF.

This clonotype was seen a handful of times. The chain recombines TRBV20-1 with TRBJ2-7; 8 bases align to TRBD2. Germline loops: CDR1 DFQATT, CDR2 SNEGSKA (reference sequence). The CDR3 runs to 15 residues. The V gene end was trimmed by 0 bases and the J gene end by 7 bases; junction bases not matched to a gene: 11. The CDR3 DNA follows: TGCAGTGCTAGAGATCCGACATTAGCGGGGACAGAGCAGTACTTC. Its translation: CSARDPTLAGTEQYF.

The chain employs TRBV6-5 and TRBJ1-5; 7 nucleotides align to TRBD1. The CDR3 length is 15 residues. The V gene's germline CDR1 is MNHEY and CDR2 SVGAGI. The V segment lost 2 bases and the J segment 2 bases; nucleotides outside the gene matches: 3. The CDR3 nucleotides are TGTGCCAGCAGTTACCAGGGGGGTCGCAATCAGCCCCAGCATTTT. It encodes CASSYQGGRNQPQHF.

CDR3 sequence reads: CASSLRDSHEQYF. The CDR3 region has the DNA TGTGCCAGCAGCCTCCGGGACAGCCACGAGCAGTACTTC. The chain employs TRBV11-2 and TRBJ2-7, with TRBD1 matching over 7 bases. The CDR3 sequence is 13 residues long. V lost 5 bases and J lost 5; bases outside the gene matches: 6. Germline assignment: CDR1 SGHAT and CDR2 FQNNGV.

This clonotype was seen only a few times. The rearrangement joins TRBV20-1 to TRBJ1-2; D unclear. Germline lookup yields CDR1 DFQATT and CDR2 SNEGSKA (reference sequence). V was pared by 5 bases and J by 4 bases, with 14 bases between. This CDR3 has 13 amino acids. CDR3 DNA: TGCAGTGCTGTGACGGGGTCCGGCTATGGCTACACCTTC. This sequence encodes CSAVTGSGYGYTF.

The CDR3 region has the DNA TGTGCCGGAGGCAAGTGGCAGTATGGCTACACCTTC. Translated, it gives CAGGKWQYGYTF. The chain links TRBV30 to TRBJ1-2; D uncertain. Deletions cut 8 bases from V and 5 bases from J, with 15 bases between. Germline CDR1 and CDR2: GTSNPN and SVGIG (reference sequence). This CDR3 contains 12 residues.